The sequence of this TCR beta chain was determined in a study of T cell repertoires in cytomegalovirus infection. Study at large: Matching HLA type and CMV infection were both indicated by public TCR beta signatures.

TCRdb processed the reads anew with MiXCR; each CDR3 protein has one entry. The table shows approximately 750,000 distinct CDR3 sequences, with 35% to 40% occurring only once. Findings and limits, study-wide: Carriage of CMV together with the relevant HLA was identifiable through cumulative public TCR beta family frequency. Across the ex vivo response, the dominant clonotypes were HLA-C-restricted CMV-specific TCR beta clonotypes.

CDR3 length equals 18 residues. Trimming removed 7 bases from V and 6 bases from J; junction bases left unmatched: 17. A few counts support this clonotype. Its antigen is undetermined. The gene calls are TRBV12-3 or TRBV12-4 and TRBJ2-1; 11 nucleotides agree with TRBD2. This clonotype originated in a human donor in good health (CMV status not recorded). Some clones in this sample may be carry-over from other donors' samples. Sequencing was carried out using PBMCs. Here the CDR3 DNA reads TGTGCCAGCACCTCGACGTTGTCTAGCGGGAGGTATTCCAATGAGCAGTTCTTC. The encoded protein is CASTSTLSSGRYSNEQFF.